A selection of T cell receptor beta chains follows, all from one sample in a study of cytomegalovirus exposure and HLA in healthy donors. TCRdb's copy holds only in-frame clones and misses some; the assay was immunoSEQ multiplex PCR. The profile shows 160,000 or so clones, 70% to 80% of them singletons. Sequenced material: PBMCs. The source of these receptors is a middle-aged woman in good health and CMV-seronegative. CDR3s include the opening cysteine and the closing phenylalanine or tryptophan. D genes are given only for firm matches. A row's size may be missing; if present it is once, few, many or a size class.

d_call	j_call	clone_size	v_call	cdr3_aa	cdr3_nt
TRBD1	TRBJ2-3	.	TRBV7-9	CASSLETGVTDTQYF	TGTGCCAGCAGCTTAGAGACAGGGGTGACAGATACGCAGTATTTT
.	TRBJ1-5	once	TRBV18	CASSPDSADQPQHF	TGTGCCAGCTCACCGGACAGTGCCGATCAGCCCCAGCATTTT
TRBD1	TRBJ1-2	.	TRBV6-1	CASSDLRQGTNYGYTF	TGTGCCAGCAGTGATCTTCGACAGGGTACTAACTATGGCTACACCTTC
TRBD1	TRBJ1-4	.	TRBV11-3	CASSLGQGAEKLFF	TGTGCCAGCAGCCTCGGACAGGGGGCTGAAAAACTGTTTTTT
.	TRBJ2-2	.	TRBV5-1	CASSSTGITGELFF	TGCGCCAGCAGCTCAACAGGGATCACCGGGGAGCTGTTTTTT
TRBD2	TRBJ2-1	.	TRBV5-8	CASSLGAGGPWEQFF	TGTGCCAGCAGCTTGGGGGCGGGAGGGCCTTGGGAGCAGTTCTTC
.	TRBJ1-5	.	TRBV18	CASSPPRQPQHF	TGTGCCAGCTCACCACCTCGTCAGCCCCAGCATTTT
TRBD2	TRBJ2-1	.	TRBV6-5	CASSYRTSGYNEQFF	TGTGCCAGCAGTTATAGGACTAGCGGTTACAATGAGCAGTTCTTC
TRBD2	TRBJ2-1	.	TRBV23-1	CASSQPQREAYNEQFF	TGCGCCAGCAGTCAACCCCAGCGGGAGGCCTACAATGAGCAGTTCTTC
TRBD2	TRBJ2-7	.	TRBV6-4	CASPRRSGGGREQYF	TGTGCCAGCCCAAGAAGAAGCGGGGGGGGAAGGGAGCAGTACTTC
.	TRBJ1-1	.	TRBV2	CASRRRGLNTEAFF	TGTGCCAGCAGGCGCAGGGGACTGAACACTGAAGCTTTCTTT
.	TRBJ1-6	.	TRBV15	CATSRDRSRGGSPLHF	TGTGCCACCAGCAGGGACCGATCCCGGGGGGGATCACCCCTCCACTTT
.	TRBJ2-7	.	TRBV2	CASSDRAPSYEQYF	TGTGCCAGCAGTGATAGAGCGCCGTCCTACGAGCAGTACTTC
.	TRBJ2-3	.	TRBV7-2	CASSLDGKNTDTQYF	TGTGCCAGCAGCTTAGACGGGAAAAACACAGATACGCAGTATTTT
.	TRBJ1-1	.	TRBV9	CASSVAGGLDTEAFF	TGTGCCAGCAGCGTAGCGGGGGGTTTGGACACTGAAGCTTTCTTT
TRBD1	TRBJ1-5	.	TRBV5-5	CASSSGDRSGPQHF	TGTGCCAGCAGCTCCGGGGACAGGAGTGGGCCCCAGCATTTT
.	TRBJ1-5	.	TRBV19	CASRSGEGPINQPQHF	TGTGCCAGTAGATCGGGGGAGGGCCCGATTAATCAGCCCCAGCATTTT
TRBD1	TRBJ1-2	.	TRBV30	CAWSGDRSVYGYTF	TGTGCCTGGAGTGGGGACAGGTCAGTCTATGGCTACACCTTC
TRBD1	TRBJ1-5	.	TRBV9	CASSNGQGLRPQHF	TGTGCCAGCAGCAACGGACAGGGGTTAAGGCCCCAGCATTTT
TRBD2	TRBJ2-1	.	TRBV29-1	CSVGSGGLAFNEQFF	TGCAGCGTCGGCTCCGGAGGACTAGCTTTCAATGAGCAGTTCTTC
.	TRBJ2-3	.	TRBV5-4	CASSLAGSGPDTQYF	TGTGCCAGCAGCTTGGCAGGTAGCGGTCCAGATACGCAGTATTTT
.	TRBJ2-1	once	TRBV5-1	CASSEQGSEQFF	TGCGCCAGCAGCGAACAGGGAAGTGAGCAGTTCTTC
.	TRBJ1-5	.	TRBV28	CASSLAGFGQPQHF	TGTGCCAGCAGTTTAGCAGGGTTTGGTCAGCCCCAGCATTTT
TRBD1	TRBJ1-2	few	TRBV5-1	CASSVGGTAYGYTF	TGCGCCAGCAGCGTTGGAGGGACAGCATATGGCTACACCTTC
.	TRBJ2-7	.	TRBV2	CASSPIADEQYF	TGTGCCAGCAGCCCAATAGCGGACGAGCAGTACTTC
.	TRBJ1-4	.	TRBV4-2	CASSSQGGRGGEKLFF	TGTGCCAGCAGCAGTCAGGGCGGCAGGGGCGGTGAAAAACTGTTTTTT
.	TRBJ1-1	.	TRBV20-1	CSGWAYTEAFF	TGCAGTGGGTGGGCCTACACTGAAGCTTTCTTT
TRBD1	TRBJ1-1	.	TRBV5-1	CASSSTGGKAEAFF	TGCGCCAGCAGCTCAACAGGGGGTAAGGCTGAAGCTTTCTTT